This TCR beta chain was obtained from a study of memory CD4+ T cells and cytomegalovirus serostatus. The sort gate was single viable CD3+CD4+CD8-CD45RO+ cells for memory CD4+ T cells. V lost 3 bases and J 4 bases, leaving 17 bases between the germline ends. The germline CDR1 and CDR2 sequences are SGHNT and YYREEE (reference sequence). The length of the CDR3 is 15 residues. Study-level results: The CMV-associated TCR signature appears largely within the CD4+ memory repertoire. CD4+ memory repertoires contained 67 of 164 reported CMV TCRbeta sequences.

In regard to this clone: Its antigen is not identified.

Sequencing used immunoSEQ multiplex PCR; TCRdb keeps in-frame clones, though not all of them. There are about 48,000 clones in the sample; about three quarters occur only once, and 0.78% lies in the top ten. The sequencing input was memory CD4+ T cells from blood. V usage is TRBV5-4 and J usage is TRBJ2-7, with D maybe TRBD2 (6 bases). The sequence was collected from an adult in good health and CMV-seronegative. CDR3 residues: CASSSPTSGSYEQYF. For the CDR3, the DNA is TGTGCCAGCAGCTCCCCGACTAGTGGAAGTTACGAGCAGTACTTC.